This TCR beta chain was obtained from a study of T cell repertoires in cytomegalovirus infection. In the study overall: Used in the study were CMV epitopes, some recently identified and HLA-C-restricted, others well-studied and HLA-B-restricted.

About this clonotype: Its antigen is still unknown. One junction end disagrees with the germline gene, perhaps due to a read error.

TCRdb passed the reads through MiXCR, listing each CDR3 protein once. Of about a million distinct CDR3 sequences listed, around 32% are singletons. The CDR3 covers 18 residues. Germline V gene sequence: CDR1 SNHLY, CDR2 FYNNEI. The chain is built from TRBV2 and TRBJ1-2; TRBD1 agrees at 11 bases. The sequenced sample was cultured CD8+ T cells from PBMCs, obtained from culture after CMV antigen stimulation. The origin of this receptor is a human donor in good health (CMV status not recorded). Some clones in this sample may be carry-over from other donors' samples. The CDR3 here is CVSSDFVGTGGNNYGYTF. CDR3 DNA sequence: TGTGTCAGCAGTGACTTCGTGGGGACAGGGGGTAATAACTATGGCTACACCTTC. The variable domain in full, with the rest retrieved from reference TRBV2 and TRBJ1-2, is EPEVTQTPSHQVTQMGQEVILRCVPISNHLYFYWYRQILGQKVEFLVSFYNNEISEKSEIFDDQFSVERPDGSNFTLKIRSTKLEDSAMYFCVSSDFVGTGGNNYGYTFGSGTRLTVV.